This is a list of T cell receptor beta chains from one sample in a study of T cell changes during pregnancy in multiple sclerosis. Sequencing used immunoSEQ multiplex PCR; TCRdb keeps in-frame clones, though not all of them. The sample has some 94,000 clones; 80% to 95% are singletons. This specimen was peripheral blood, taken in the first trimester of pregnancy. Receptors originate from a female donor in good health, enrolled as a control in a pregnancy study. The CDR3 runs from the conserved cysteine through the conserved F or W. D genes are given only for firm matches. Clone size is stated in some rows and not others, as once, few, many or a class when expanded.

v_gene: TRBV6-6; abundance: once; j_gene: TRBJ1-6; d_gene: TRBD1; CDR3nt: TGTGCCAGCAGTTACCCGGGACAGGGTTCACCCCTCCACTTT; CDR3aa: CASSYPGQGSPLHF
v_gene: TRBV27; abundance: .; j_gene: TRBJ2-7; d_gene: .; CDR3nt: TGTGCCACCGGGCGGGCGAGTGAGCAGTACTTC; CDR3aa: CATGRASEQYF
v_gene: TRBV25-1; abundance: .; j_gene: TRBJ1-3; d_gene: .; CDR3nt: TGTGCCAGCAGTTTCGCGGGGCCTGCTGGAAACACCATATATTTT; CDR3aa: CASSFAGPAGNTIYF
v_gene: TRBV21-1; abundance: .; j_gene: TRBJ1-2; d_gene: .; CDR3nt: TGTGCCAGCAGCAAAGGCCCAGGTCACTATGGCTACACCTTC; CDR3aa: CASSKGPGHYGYTF
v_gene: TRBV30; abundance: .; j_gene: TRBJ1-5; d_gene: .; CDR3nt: TGTGCCTGGACCTCCGGAGGCTATCAGCCCCAGCATTTT; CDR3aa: CAWTSGGYQPQHF
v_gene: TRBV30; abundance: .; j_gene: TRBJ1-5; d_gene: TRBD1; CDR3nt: TGTGCCTGGAGTGTGGGGACAGCCACCCAGCCCCAGCATTTT; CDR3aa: CAWSVGTATQPQHF
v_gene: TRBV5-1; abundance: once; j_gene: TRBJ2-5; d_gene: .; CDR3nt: TGCGCCAGCAGCTTGGCCAAGGGAAGCGGGCTAGAGACCCAGTACTTC; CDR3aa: CASSLAKGSGLETQYF
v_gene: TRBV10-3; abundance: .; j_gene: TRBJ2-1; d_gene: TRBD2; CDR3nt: TGTGCCATCAGTGGGACTAGCGGGGGCTTTGAGCAGTTCTTC; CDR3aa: CAISGTSGGFEQFF
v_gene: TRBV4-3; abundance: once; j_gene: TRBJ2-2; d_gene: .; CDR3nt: TGCGCCAGCAGCCAAGTAAATCGGGGGGAGCTGTTTTTT; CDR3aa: CASSQVNRGELFF
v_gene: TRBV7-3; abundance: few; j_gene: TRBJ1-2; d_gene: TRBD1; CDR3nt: TGTGCCAGCAGCTTAACAGGGGGCGACTATGGCTACACCTTC; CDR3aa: CASSLTGGDYGYTF
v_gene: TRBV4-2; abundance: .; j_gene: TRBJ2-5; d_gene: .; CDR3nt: TGTGCCAGCAGCCAAGGGTCAGGGGAGACCCAGTACTTC; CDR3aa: CASSQGSGETQYF
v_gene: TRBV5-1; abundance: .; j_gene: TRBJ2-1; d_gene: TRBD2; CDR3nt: TGCGCCAGCCGTTCCCTAGCGGGGGCCTCCTACAATGAGCAGTTCTTC; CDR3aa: CASRSLAGASYNEQFF
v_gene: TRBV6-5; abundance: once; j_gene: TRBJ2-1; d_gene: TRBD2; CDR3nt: TGTGCCAGCAGACTAGCGGGGGGCGGGGGTGAGCAGTTCTTC; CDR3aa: CASRLAGGGGEQFF
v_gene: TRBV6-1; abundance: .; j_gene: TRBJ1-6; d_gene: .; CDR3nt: TGTGCCAGCAGTGGGGCCAGTCCAGCCCTCCACTTT; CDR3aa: CASSGASPALHF
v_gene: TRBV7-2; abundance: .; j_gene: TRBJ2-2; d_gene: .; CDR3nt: TGTGCCAGCAGTTTGCAGGGTGGGGAGCTGTTTTTT; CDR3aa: CASSLQGGELFF
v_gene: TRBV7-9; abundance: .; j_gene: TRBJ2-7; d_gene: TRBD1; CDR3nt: TGTGCCAGCAGCCTCCGGACAGGTCGCCCCTACGAGCAGTACTTC; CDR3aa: CASSLRTGRPYEQYF
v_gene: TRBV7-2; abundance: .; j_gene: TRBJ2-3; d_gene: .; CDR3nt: TGTGCCAGCCGGGGGTCCAGCACAGATACGCAGTATTTT; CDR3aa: CASRGSSTDTQYF
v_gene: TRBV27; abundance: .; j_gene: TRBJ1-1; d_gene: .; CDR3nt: TGTGCCAGCAGTACACACAGGTTCCTCTACACTGAAGCTTTCTTT; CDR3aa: CASSTHRFLYTEAFF
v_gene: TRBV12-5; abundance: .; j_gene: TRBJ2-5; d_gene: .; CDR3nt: TGTGCTAGTGGTCCCGGAGAGACCCAGTACTTC; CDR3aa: CASGPGETQYF
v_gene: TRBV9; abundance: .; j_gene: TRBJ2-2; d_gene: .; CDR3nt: TGTGCCAGCAGCGTAGTTGAGGGGGCCGGGGAGCTGTTTTTT; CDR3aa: CASSVVEGAGELFF
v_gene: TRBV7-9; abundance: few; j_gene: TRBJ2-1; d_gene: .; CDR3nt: TGTGCCAGCAGCGGGGAGACAGGCCGTCGGTACAATGAGCAGTTCTTC; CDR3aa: CASSGETGRRYNEQFF
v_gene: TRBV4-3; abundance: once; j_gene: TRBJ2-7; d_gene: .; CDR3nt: TGCGCCAGCAGCCAAGGAACTTCGGGGTTCGAGCAGTACTTC; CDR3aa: CASSQGTSGFEQYF